This TCR beta chain is drawn from a study of T-cell reconstitution after alpha-beta-depleted transplantation in children. This sample's TCRbeta library carried unique molecular identifier barcodes. TCRdb passed the PCR reads through MiXCR, listing each CDR3 protein once. The sample holds almost 500,000 distinct CDR3 sequences, 12% seen once. Germline V CDR1 and CDR2: DFQATT, SNEGSKA (reference sequence). The CDR3 spans 15 residues. J was trimmed by 7 bases and V by 5 bases; bases with no gene match: 10. This clonotype occurred many times. The rearrangement uses TRBV20-1 and TRBJ2-1; TRBD1 matches at 11 bases. The sample was PBMCs from the stem cell graft donor, taken from the stem cell graft. The sequence derives from a human donor who donated a stem cell graft to a child with combined immunodeficiency. The CDR3 sequence: CSAQSDRGLGNEQFF. CDR3 DNA sequence: TGCAGTGCTCAATCGGACAGGGGGCTGGGGAATGAGCAGTTCTTC.